The rows below give T cell receptor beta chains drawn from one sample of a study of blood T cell repertoires in COVID-19. The assay was immunoSEQ multiplex PCR, and TCRdb's table has in-frame clones only and misses some. The data hold roughly 60,000 clones, with 65% to 90% observed a single time. The sequenced sample was peripheral blood. The receptors were gathered from a man in his forties or fifties with COVID-19, enrolled during active disease. CDR3s include the opening cysteine and the closing phenylalanine or tryptophan. A D gene is named only where the DNA matches it firmly. Clone size is stated in some rows and not others, as once, few, many or a class when expanded.

CDR3 DNA | CDR3 protein | V gene | D gene | clone size | J gene
TGTGCCAGCAGTTTATCGCCCGCCATTGGGAGCAATGAGCAGTTCTTC | CASSLSPAIGSNEQFF | TRBV27 | . | . | TRBJ2-1
TGTGCCAGCAGCTTCGCCCCCCCTAGCGGAAAAACCTACGAGCAGTACTTC | CASSFAPPSGKTYEQYF | TRBV7-2 | TRBD2 | . | TRBJ2-7
TGCGCCAGTAGCCGGACTAGCGGATCCTACGAGCAGTACTTC | CASSRTSGSYEQYF | TRBV5-1 | TRBD2 | . | TRBJ2-7
TGTGCGTCTCGCCGGAGAACCAACACTGAAGCTTTCTTT | CASRRRTNTEAFF | TRBV7-3 | . | . | TRBJ1-1
TGTGCCAGCAGCCAATTGTTGGAGGCAAATCAGCCCCAGCATTTT | CASSQLLEANQPQHF | TRBV4-2 | . | . | TRBJ1-5
TGTGCCAGCTGGGACGGAGGGACAGGGGAACTAGCTGAGTACGAGCAGTACTTC | CASWDGGTGELAEYEQYF | TRBV2 | TRBD1 | . | TRBJ2-7
TGTGCCAGCAGGCCTTGGGGGACAGGGTACACCGGGGAGCTGTTTTTT | CASRPWGTGYTGELFF | TRBV2 | TRBD1 | . | TRBJ2-2
TGTGCCAGCAGTCAGCTCGGGGGGGCGGGTAGCAACATTCAGTACTTC | CASSQLGGAGSNIQYF | TRBV27 | TRBD2 | . | TRBJ2-4
TGTGCCACGCGGGACGGGGGTCACACTGAAGCTTTCTTT | CATRDGGHTEAFF | TRBV27 | . | . | TRBJ1-1
TGTGCCAGTAGTGGGGGACAGAGTTTTGGAGGTCAGCCCCAGCATTTT | CASSGGQSFGGQPQHF | TRBV19 | TRBD1 | . | TRBJ1-5
TGTGCCAGCAGCTTAACGTCTGAGCCTAACTATGGCTACACCTTC | CASSLTSEPNYGYTF | TRBV7-2 | . | . | TRBJ1-2
TGTGCCAGCAGCGTAGGTTTGCGGGAGGGCCAGAATGAGCAGTTCTTC | CASSVGLREGQNEQFF | TRBV9 | TRBD2 | . | TRBJ2-1
TGTGCCAGCAGTTCGACTAGTTCTGAGCAGTTCTTC | CASSSTSSEQFF | TRBV6-5 | . | . | TRBJ2-1
TGTGCCAGCGCTAAAGCCGGGACAGGGTTTGACGAGCAGTACTTC | CASAKAGTGFDEQYF | TRBV9 | TRBD1 | . | TRBJ2-7
TGCGCCAGCAGCTTTCGTGGACAGGGGGGTTTGAACACTGAAGCTTTCTTT | CASSFRGQGGLNTEAFF | TRBV5-1 | TRBD1 | . | TRBJ1-1
TGCGCCAGCAGTGAGTCCGGGGAGAACTATGGCTACACCTTC | CASSESGENYGYTF | TRBV10-1 | . | many | TRBJ1-2
TGTGCCACCGCCATCACTAGCGTTTCTGGCAATGAGCAGTTCTTC | CATAITSVSGNEQFF | TRBV19 | TRBD2 | . | TRBJ2-1
TGTGCCAGCAGCCCAAGAGGCTCTGGAAACACCATATATTTT | CASSPRGSGNTIYF | TRBV7-9 | . | . | TRBJ1-3
TGTGCCAGCAGTACCCGACTAGCGGGCAACTACGAGCAGTACTTC | CASSTRLAGNYEQYF | TRBV6-5 | TRBD2 | . | TRBJ2-7
TGTGCCTCACAGGGTTCACGGACCCAGCATTTT | CASQGSRTQHF | TRBV19 | . | . | TRBJ1-5
TGTGCCTGGAGTACAGGGTTGGAGACCCAGTACTTC | CAWSTGLETQYF | TRBV30 | . | . | TRBJ2-5
TGTGCCAGCAGTCTACTGCCAAGTGGCGGGGACAGAAGGGTCTACGAGCAGTACTTC | CASSLLPSGGDRRVYEQYF | TRBV6-6 | . | . | TRBJ2-7
TGTGCCATCAGTAAGACAGGGGAAACGCAGTATTTT | CAISKTGETQYF | TRBV10-3 | TRBD1 | . | TRBJ2-3
TGCGCCAGCAGCTTGGAGGGGTCCTATAATTCACCCCTCCACTTT | CASSLEGSYNSPLHF | TRBV5-1 | . | . | TRBJ1-6
TGTGCCAGCAGTTTCAGGAACACTGAAGCTTTCTTT | CASSFRNTEAFF | TRBV28 | . | . | TRBJ1-1
TGTGCCAGCAGTGAAATGACGGAGAGAGAGACCCAGTACTTC | CASSEMTERETQYF | TRBV2 | . | . | TRBJ2-5
TGTGCCAGCAGCCAGACCGGGACTAGGTATAAGGTTGAGCAGTTCTTC | CASSQTGTRYKVEQFF | TRBV3-1/TRBV3-2 | TRBD2 | . | TRBJ2-1
TGTGCCAGCAGGGAAACAGGGGGCGTGGATGGTTACGAGCAGTACTTC | CASRETGGVDGYEQYF | TRBV6-1 | TRBD1 | once | TRBJ2-7
TGTGCCAGCAGCGCTACAGGGGGGGCCTACGAGCAGTACTTC | CASSATGGAYEQYF | TRBV7-3 | . | . | TRBJ2-7
TGCGCCAGCAGCTCACCATCCCCGGGGGTTGAGCAGTTCTTC | CASSSPSPGVEQFF | TRBV5-1 | . | . | TRBJ2-1
TGTGCCAGCTCCCCGCTGGGCCATCTCGGTAATGAGCAGTTCTTC | CASSPLGHLGNEQFF | TRBV27 | . | . | TRBJ2-1
TGTGCCAGCAGCGTAGGTCCAGCGGAGGCAGATACGCAGTATTTT | CASSVGPAEADTQYF | TRBV9 | . | . | TRBJ2-3
TGCGCCAGCAGCCAAGTGACGGTCGGGGAGCAGTACTTC | CASSQVTVGEQYF | TRBV5-1 | . | . | TRBJ2-7
TGTGCCAGCAGCCCCCGAGCGGGAGTCCCGGAGACCCAGTACTTC | CASSPRAGVPETQYF | TRBV6-5 | TRBD2 | . | TRBJ2-5
TGTGCCAGCAGTTCCCCGGGGGGCAGAAATGAGCAGTTCTTC | CASSSPGGRNEQFF | TRBV11-3 | . | . | TRBJ2-1
TGTGCCAGCAGTGTCATAACGGAGGCTTCGAGAGGACAGCCCCAGCATTTT | CASSVITEASRGQPQHF | TRBV28 | . | once | TRBJ1-5
TGTGCCAGCAGATCCCCCGGGGAGACCCAGTACTTC | CASRSPGETQYF | TRBV5-8 | . | few | TRBJ2-5
TGTGCCAGCAGCACTGTAGCCCCAGATACGCAGTATTTT | CASSTVAPDTQYF | TRBV28 | . | once | TRBJ2-3
TGTGCCAGCAGCCAAGGAGGACTAGCGGGAGTAATAGATACGCAGTATTTT | CASSQGGLAGVIDTQYF | TRBV4-2 | TRBD2 | . | TRBJ2-3
TGTGCCAGCAGCCAGGGGGCGGGAGAGGGCTACGAGCAGTACTTC | CASSQGAGEGYEQYF | TRBV3-1/TRBV3-2 | . | few | TRBJ2-7
TGTGCCAGCAGACCTCCCGGGGACAGCCAAGAGACCCAGTACTTC | CASRPPGDSQETQYF | TRBV28 | TRBD1 | . | TRBJ2-5
TGCAGCGTTGTCCGGAAGTGGTCTAGCGGGAAGACCGGGGAGCTGTTTTTT | CSVVRKWSSGKTGELFF | TRBV29-1 | TRBD2 | . | TRBJ2-2
TGTGCCAGCAGCAGAGCCATCGGACTAGTCTACAATGAGCAGTTCTTC | CASSRAIGLVYNEQFF | TRBV7-2 | TRBD2 | few | TRBJ2-1
TGTGCCAGCAGCTGGGGTAGCGGGACGGGCACCGGGGAGCTGTTTTTT | CASSWGSGTGTGELFF | TRBV6-6 | TRBD2 | . | TRBJ2-2
TGTGCCAGTAGTAGGGCCGGACAGGGGGTAAATGAGCAGTTCTTC | CASSRAGQGVNEQFF | TRBV19 | TRBD1 | once | TRBJ2-1
TGTGCCAGCGCCGGAGTGATTGGAGTAAATGAGCAGTTCTTC | CASAGVIGVNEQFF | TRBV18 | . | . | TRBJ2-1
TGCGCCAGCAGCCAAGGGGACATCCTTCCAGATACGCAGTATTTT | CASSQGDILPDTQYF | TRBV4-3 | . | medium-sized | TRBJ2-3
TGTGCCAGCAGTTACCGGAGCGCTTCCTACGAGCAGTACTTC | CASSYRSASYEQYF | TRBV6-2/TRBV6-3 | . | once | TRBJ2-7
TGTGCCAGCAGCTTAGAGGACGGAGCGGCGTACAATGAGCAGTTCTTC | CASSLEDGAAYNEQFF | TRBV7-2 | . | . | TRBJ2-1
TGTGCCAGCAGTTACTCCGGACAGGGCCAAGAGACCCAGTACTTC | CASSYSGQGQETQYF | TRBV6-6 | TRBD1 | few | TRBJ2-5
TGCGCCAGCAGCTTGGAAGGGACAGGGGGTAGCGGCTACACCTTC | CASSLEGTGGSGYTF | TRBV5-1 | TRBD1 | . | TRBJ1-2
TGTGCCAGCAAAATCGACAGGGGTAATGAAAAACTGTTTTTT | CASKIDRGNEKLFF | TRBV7-2 | TRBD1 | . | TRBJ1-4
TGTGCCAGCAGCTTATTGAGAGAGGGCGAGCAGTACTTC | CASSLLREGEQYF | TRBV7-8 | . | . | TRBJ2-7
TGTGCCAGCAGCGTACGACAGGGAATGGGATCACCCCTCCACTTT | CASSVRQGMGSPLHF | TRBV7-8 | TRBD1 | . | TRBJ1-6